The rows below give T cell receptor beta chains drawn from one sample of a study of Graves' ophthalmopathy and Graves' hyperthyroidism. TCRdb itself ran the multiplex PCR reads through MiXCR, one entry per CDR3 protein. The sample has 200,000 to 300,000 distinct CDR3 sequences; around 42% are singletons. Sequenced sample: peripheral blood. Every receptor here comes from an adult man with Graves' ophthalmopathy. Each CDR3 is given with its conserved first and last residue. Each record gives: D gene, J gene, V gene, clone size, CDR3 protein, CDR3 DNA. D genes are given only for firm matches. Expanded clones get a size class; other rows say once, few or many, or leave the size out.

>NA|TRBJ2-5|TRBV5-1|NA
CASSLALGEETQYF
TGCGCCAGCAGCTTGGCGCTCGGGGAAGAGACCCAGTACTTC
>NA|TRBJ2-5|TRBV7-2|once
CASKPDNGRETQYF
TGTGCCAGCAAGCCGGACAACGGAAGAGAAACCCAGTACTTC
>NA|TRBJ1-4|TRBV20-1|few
CSASYGGEKLFF
TGCAGTGCCTCCTATGGGGGTGAAAAACTGTTTTTT
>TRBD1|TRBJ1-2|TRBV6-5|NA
CASSSPGQGLGGYTF
TGTGCCAGCAGTTCACCGGGACAGGGTCTGGGAGGCTACACCTTC
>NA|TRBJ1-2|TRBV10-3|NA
CAISEGPLIDGYTF
TGTGCCATCAGTGAAGGGCCCCTGATCGATGGCTACACCTTC
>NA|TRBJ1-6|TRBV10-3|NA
CAISSPLTNSPLHF
TGTGCCATCAGTTCACCCCTCACGAATTCACCCCTCCACTTT
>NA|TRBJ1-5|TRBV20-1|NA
CSASGAGLDAKPQHF
TGCAGTGCTAGCGGGGCAGGGCTTGATGCTAAGCCCCAGCATTTT
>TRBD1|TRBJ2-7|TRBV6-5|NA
CASSYSSRGNEQYF
TGTGCCAGCAGTTACTCGAGCAGGGGGAATGAGCAGTACTTC
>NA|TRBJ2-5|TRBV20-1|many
CSARDPAGETQYF
TGCAGTGCTAGAGACCCAGCCGGGGAGACCCAGTACTTC
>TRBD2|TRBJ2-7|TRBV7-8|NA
CASSPGLAGVSYEQYF
TGTGCCAGCAGCCCAGGACTAGCGGGGGTCTCCTACGAGCAGTACTTC
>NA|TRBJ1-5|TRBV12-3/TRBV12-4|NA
CASNAHSGQPQHF
TGTGCCAGCAATGCGCATTCTGGACAGCCCCAGCATTTT
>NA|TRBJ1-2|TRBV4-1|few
CASSQRQGSLDGYTF
TGCGCCAGCAGCCAAAGGCAGGGTAGTCTTGATGGCTACACCTTC
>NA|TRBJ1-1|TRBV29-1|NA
CSVSSSANTEAFF
TGCAGCGTTTCCTCCTCAGCGAACACTGAAGCTTTCTTT
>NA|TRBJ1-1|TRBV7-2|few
CASSLVLGSEAFF
TGTGCCAGCAGCTTGGTCCTGGGATCTGAAGCTTTCTTT
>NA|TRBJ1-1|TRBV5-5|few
CASSRDLTNTEAFF
TGTGCCAGCAGCCGGGACTTAACGAACACTGAAGCTTTCTTT
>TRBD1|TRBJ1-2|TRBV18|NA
CASSPQDRVHYGYTF
TGTGCCAGCTCACCACAGGACAGGGTTCACTATGGCTACACCTTC
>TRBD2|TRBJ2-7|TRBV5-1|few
CASSFQQTSGRSYEQYF
TGCGCCAGCAGCTTCCAACAGACTAGCGGGAGGTCCTACGAGCAGTACTTC
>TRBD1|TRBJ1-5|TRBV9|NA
CASSPLGTASNQPQHF
TGTGCCAGCTCACCTTTAGGGACAGCCAGCAATCAGCCCCAGCATTTT
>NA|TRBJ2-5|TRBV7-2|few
CASSPWSAEETQYF
TGTGCCAGCAGCCCCTGGTCAGCTGAAGAGACCCAGTACTTC
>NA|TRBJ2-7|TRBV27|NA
CASSDLSTYEQYF
TGTGCCAGCAGTGATCTGAGCACCTACGAGCAGTACTTC
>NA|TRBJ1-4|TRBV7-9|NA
CASSLEGVANEKLFF
TGTGCCAGCAGCTTGGAGGGGGTAGCTAATGAAAAACTGTTTTTT
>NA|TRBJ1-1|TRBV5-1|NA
CASSGRDTETEAFF
TGCGCCAGCAGCGGCCGGGACACCGAGACTGAAGCTTTCTTT
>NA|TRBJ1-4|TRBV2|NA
CASSEHIGQDNEKLFF
TGTGCCAGCAGTGAACACATCGGACAAGACAATGAAAAACTGTTTTTT
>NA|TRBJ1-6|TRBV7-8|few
CASSPAGPGRALHF
TGTGCCAGCAGCCCCGCGGGCCCTGGCAGAGCCCTCCACTTT
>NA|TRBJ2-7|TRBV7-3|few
CASSWSGAHEQYF
TGTGCCAGCAGCTGGTCGGGGGCCCATGAGCAGTACTTC
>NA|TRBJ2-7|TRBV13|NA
CASSLVRRWAQGYEQYF
TGTGCCAGCAGCTTAGTACGCAGGTGGGCTCAAGGCTACGAGCAGTACTTC
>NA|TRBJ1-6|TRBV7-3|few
CASSSSVNSPLHF
TGTGCCAGCAGCTCCTCGGTGAATTCACCCCTCCACTTT
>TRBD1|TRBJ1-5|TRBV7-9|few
CASSLAQGTVPNQPQHF
TGTGCCAGCAGCTTAGCCCAAGGGACAGTCCCCAATCAGCCCCAGCATTTT
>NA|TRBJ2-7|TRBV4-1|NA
CASSQGGGPEQYF
TGCGCCAGCAGCCAAGGTGGGGGTCCCGAGCAGTACTTC
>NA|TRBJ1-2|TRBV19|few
CASSIERNLGYTF
TGTGCCAGTAGTATAGAGAGGAATCTGGGCTACACCTTC
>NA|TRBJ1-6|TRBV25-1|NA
CASSDMGSNSPLHF
TGTGCCAGCAGTGACATGGGGTCAAATTCACCCCTCCACTTT
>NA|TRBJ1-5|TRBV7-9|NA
CASSSPHNSNQPQHF
TGTGCCAGCAGCTCTCCCCATAATAGCAATCAGCCCCAGCATTTT
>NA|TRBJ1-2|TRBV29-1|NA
CSVREPNYGYTF
TGCAGCGTTCGGGAGCCGAACTATGGCTACACCTTC
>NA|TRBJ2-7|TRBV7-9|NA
CASSPPLRDEQYF
TGTGCCAGCAGCCCCCCCCTCCGTGACGAGCAGTACTTC
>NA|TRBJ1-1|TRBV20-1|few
CSARLGQANRNTEAFF
TGCAGTGCTAGACTGGGGCAGGCCAACAGGAACACTGAAGCTTTCTTT
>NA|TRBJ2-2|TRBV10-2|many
CASNENTGELFF
TGCGCCAGCAACGAGAACACCGGGGAGCTGTTTTTT
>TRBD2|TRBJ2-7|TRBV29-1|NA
CSVVDSGRAYEQYF
TGCAGCGTTGTGGATAGCGGGAGAGCATATGAGCAGTACTTC
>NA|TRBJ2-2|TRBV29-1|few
CSVVDRTNTGELFF
TGCAGCGTCGTAGACAGGACTAACACCGGGGAGCTGTTTTTT
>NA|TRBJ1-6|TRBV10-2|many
CASFGLRNSPLHF
TGCGCCAGCTTCGGATTAAGGAATTCACCCCTCCACTTT
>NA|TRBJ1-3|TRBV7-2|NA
CASSRPGNTIYF
TGTGCCAGCAGCAGGCCTGGAAACACCATATATTTT
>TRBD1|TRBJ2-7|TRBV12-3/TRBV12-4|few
CASGRQGAYEQYF
TGTGCCAGCGGTCGACAGGGCGCCTACGAGCAGTACTTC
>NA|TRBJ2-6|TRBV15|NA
CATSPRLWKSGANVLTF
TGTGCCACCAGCCCCCGGTTGTGGAAATCTGGGGCCAACGTCCTGACTTTC
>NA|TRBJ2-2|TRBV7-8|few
CASSSRDRSSGELFF
TGTGCCAGCAGCTCCAGGGACCGTAGCTCCGGGGAGCTGTTTTTT
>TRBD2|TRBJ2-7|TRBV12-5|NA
CASGLNPAGTYEQYF
TGTGCTAGTGGTTTGAATCCAGCGGGAACCTACGAGCAGTACTTC
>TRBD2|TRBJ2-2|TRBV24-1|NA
CATSDGGAGRTGELFF
TGTGCCACCAGTGACGGGGGAGCGGGACGGACCGGGGAGCTGTTTTTT
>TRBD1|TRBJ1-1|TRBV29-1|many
CSAALGTGVPEAFF
TGCAGCGCCGCCCTAGGGACAGGGGTACCTGAAGCTTTCTTT
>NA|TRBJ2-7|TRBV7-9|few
CASSLARNYEQYF
TGTGCCAGCAGCTTGGCTCGGAACTACGAGCAGTACTTC
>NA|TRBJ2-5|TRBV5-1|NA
CASSRGITTPGEETQYF
TGCGCCAGCAGCCGCGGGATCACGACCCCTGGGGAGGAGACCCAGTACTTC
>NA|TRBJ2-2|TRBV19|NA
CASSIRSNTGELFF
TGTGCCAGTAGTATAAGGAGTAACACCGGGGAGCTGTTTTTT
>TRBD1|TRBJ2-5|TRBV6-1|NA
CASNGQGKETQYF
TGTGCCAGCAATGGACAGGGGAAAGAGACCCAGTACTTC
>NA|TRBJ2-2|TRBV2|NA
CASNGGANGELFF
TGTGCCAGCAATGGGGGGGCCAACGGGGAGCTGTTTTTT
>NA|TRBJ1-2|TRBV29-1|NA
CSVAPGEGYTF
TGCAGCGTCGCTCCAGGGGAGGGCTACACCTTC
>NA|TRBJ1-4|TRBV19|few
CASSIEPGEKLFF
TGTGCCAGTAGTATCGAGCCTGGAGAAAAACTGTTTTTT
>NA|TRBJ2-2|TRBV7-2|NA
CASSRTTPSTGELFF
TGTGCCAGCAGCAGGACTACCCCGAGCACCGGGGAGCTGTTTTTT
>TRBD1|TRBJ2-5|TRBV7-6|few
CASSLESLTGPPTQYF
TGTGCCAGCAGCCTAGAGAGTTTGACAGGGCCCCCGACCCAGTACTTC
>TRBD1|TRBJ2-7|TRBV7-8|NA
CATESPGQGTYEQYF
TGTGCCACCGAATCCCCGGGACAGGGGACCTACGAGCAGTACTTC
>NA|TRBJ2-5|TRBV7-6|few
CASSDRRYSRTQYF
TGTGCCAGCAGCGACCGACGGTATTCCAGGACCCAGTACTTC
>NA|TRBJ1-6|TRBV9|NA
CASSFRWSTGVNNSPLHF
TGTGCCAGCAGTTTTCGCTGGTCGACTGGGGTTAATAATTCACCCCTCCACTTT
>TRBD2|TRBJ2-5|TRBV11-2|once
CASSLSGGTQETQYF
TGTGCCAGCAGCTTGTCGGGGGGGACTCAAGAGACCCAGTACTTC